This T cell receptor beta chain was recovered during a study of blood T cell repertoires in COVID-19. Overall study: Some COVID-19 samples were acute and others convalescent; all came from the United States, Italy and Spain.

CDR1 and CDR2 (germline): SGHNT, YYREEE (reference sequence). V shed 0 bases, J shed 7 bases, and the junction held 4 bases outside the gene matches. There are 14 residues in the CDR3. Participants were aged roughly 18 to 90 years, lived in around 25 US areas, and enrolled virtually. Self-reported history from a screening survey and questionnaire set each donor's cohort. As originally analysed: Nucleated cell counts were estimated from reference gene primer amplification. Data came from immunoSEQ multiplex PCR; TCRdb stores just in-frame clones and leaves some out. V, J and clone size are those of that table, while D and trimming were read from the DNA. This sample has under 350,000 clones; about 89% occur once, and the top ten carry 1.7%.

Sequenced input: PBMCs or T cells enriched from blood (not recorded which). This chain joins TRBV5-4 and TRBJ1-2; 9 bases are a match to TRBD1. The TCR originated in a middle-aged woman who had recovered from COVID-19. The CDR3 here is CASSLEQGAFGYTF. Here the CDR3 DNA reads TGTGCCAGCAGCTTGGAACAGGGGGCGTTTGGCTACACCTTC.